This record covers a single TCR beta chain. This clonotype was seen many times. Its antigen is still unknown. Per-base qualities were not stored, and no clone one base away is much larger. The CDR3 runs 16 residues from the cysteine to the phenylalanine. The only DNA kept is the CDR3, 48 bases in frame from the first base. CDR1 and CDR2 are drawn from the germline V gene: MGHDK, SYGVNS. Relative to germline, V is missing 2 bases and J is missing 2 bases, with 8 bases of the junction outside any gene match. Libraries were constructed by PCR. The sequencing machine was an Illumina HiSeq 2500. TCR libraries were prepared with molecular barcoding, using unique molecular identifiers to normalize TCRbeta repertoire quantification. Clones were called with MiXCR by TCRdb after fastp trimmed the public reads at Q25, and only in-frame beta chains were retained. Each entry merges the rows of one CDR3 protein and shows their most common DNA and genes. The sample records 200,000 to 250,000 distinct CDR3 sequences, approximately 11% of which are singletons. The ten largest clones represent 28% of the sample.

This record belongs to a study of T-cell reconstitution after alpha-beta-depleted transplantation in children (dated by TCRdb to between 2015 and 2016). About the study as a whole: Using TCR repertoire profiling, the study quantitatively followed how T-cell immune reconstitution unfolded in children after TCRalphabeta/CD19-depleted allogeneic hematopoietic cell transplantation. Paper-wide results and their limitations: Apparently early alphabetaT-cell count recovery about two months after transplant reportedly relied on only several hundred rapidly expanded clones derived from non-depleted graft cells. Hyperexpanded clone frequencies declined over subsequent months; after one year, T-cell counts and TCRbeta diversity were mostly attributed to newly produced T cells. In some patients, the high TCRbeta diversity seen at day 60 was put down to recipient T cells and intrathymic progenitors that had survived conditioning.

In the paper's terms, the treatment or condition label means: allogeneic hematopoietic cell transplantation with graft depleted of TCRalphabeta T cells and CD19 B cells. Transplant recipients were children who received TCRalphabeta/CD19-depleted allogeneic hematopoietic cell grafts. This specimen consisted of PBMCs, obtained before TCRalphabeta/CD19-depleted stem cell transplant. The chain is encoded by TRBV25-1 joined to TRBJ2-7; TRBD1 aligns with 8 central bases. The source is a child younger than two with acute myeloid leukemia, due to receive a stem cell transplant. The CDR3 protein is CASSEQTGTGAYEQYF. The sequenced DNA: TGTGCCAGCAGTGAACAAACTGGGACAGGAGCCTACGAGCAGTACTTC.